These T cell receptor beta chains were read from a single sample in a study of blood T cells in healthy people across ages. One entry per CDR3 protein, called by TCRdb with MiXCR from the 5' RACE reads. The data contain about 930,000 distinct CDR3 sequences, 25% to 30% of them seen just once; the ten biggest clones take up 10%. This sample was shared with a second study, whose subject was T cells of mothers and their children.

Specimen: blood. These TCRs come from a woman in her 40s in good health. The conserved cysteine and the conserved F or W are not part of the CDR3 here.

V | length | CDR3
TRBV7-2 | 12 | ASSAFGINQPQH
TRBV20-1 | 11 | SAPGEGGYEQY
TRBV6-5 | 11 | ASSYDGGNEQY
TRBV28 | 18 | ASSLPTPGQGAAGANVLT
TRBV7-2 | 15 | ASSSIGYAGRGETQY
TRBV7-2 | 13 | ASSLAQGGWETQY
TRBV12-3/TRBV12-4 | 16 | ASSDSLAGGPGGDTQY
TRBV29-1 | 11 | SVSHVVTDTQY
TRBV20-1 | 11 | SARIGATNEQF
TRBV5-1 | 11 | ASTVEGNYEQY
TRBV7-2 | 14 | ASSAQSGQITDTQY
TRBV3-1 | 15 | ASSQDSGAGATYEQY
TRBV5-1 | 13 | ASSQGSTLNTEAF
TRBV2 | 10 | ASSAGLGAQY
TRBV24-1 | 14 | ATSDPRGMGYNEQF
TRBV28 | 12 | ASSTGRLNYGYT
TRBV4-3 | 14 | ASSQARDRGYYEQY
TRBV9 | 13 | ASSVAGDPKNIQY
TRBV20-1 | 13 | SAQPGQGRIDEQF
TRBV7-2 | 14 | ASSRPGAGQAYEQY
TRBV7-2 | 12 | ASSSGPGDYGYT
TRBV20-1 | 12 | SARGIGTGDGYT
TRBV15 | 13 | ATSRGSQRNQPQH
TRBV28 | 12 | ASSLPGQSYEQY
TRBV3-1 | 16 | ASSLKGTSGGPRDEQF
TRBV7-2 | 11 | ASSSARSNEQF
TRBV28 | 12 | ASTSGGEGNTIY
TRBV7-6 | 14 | ASSPGQGLTYNEQF
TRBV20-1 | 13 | SARDPTASSYEQY
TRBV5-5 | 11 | ASSVAGAYEQY
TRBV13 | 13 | ASSPRGQSNQPQH
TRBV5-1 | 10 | ASSLDSASQY
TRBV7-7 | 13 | ASSLGDSGAYEQY
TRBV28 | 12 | ASSSPGSSYGYT
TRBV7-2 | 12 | ASSLGPFTDTQY